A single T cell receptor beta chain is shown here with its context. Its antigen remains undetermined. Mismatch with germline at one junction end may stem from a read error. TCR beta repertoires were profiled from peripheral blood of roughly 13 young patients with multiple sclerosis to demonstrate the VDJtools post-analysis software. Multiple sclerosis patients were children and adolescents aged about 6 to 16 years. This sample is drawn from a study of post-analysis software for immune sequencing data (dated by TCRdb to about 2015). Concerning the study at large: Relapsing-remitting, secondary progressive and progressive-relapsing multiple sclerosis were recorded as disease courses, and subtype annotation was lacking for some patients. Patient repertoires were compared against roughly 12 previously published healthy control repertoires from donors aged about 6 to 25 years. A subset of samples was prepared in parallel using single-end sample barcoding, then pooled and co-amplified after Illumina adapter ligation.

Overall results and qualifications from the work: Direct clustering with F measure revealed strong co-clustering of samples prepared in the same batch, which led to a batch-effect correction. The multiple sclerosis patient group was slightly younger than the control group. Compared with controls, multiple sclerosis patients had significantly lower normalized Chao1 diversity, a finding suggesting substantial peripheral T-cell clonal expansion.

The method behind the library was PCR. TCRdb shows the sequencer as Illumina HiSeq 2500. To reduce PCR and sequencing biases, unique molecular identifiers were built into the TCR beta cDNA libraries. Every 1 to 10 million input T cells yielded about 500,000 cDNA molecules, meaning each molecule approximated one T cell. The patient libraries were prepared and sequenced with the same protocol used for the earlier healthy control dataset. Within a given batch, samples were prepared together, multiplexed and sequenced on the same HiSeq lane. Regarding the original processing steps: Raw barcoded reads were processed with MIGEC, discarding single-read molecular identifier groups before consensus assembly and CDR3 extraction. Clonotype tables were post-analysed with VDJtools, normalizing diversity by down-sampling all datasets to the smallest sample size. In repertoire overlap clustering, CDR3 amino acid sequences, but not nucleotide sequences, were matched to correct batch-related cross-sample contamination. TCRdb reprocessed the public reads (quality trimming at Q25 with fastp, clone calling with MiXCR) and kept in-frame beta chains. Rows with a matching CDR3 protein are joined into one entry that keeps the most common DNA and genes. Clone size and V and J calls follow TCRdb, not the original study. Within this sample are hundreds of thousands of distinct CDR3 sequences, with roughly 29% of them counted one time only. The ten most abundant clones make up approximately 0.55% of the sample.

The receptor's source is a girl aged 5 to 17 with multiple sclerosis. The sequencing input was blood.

The DNA sequence is as follows: TGCGCCAGTAGCCAAGAAGCGTACTATGGCTACACCTTC. Translated, this gives CASSQEAYYGYTF. The rearrangement joined TRBV4-3 to TRBJ1-2; the D gene lacks a confident call. In the germline V gene, CDR1 corresponds to LGHNA and CDR2 to YSLEER. The CDR3 starts with the cysteine, ends with the phenylalanine, and has 13 residues. The sequence is cut down to CDR3 DNA, 39 bases in frame from base 1.